This is a list of T cell receptor beta chains from one sample in a study of blood T cell repertoires in COVID-19. The data were produced by immunoSEQ multiplex PCR, yet TCRdb's version contains in-frame clones alone and is incomplete. The sample records roughly 150,000 clones, more than 75% being singletons. Sequencing was carried out using peripheral blood. These receptors came from a man in his 60s who had recovered from COVID-19. CDR3s include the opening cysteine and the closing phenylalanine or tryptophan. The D gene is left open where the match is weak. Size is omitted from some rows. Given values are once, few, many or a class for expanded clones.

V gene: TRBV3-1/TRBV3-2
D gene: .
clone size: .
J gene: TRBJ2-3
CDR3 DNA: TGTGCCAGCAGCCAAGTACTTAACACAGATACGCAGTATTTT
CDR3 protein: CASSQVLNTDTQYF

V gene: TRBV7-9
D gene: .
clone size: few
J gene: TRBJ1-4
CDR3 DNA: TGTGCCAGCAGCCCCACGGGAACTAATGAAAAACTGTTTTTT
CDR3 protein: CASSPTGTNEKLFF

V gene: TRBV19
D gene: TRBD2
clone size: .
J gene: TRBJ2-6
CDR3 DNA: TGTGCCAGTAGTATATATGCTAGCGGCTCTGGGGCCAACGTCCTGACTTTC
CDR3 protein: CASSIYASGSGANVLTF

V gene: TRBV2
D gene: .
clone size: .
J gene: TRBJ1-2
CDR3 DNA: TGTGCCAGCAGTGTAGTCGTTTCCTATGGCTACACCTTC
CDR3 protein: CASSVVVSYGYTF

V gene: TRBV7-6
D gene: .
clone size: .
J gene: TRBJ1-5
CDR3 DNA: TGTGCCAGCAGCCCCCGACAGGCAGGGGTAAGCAATCAGCCCCAGCATTTT
CDR3 protein: CASSPRQAGVSNQPQHF

V gene: TRBV9
D gene: TRBD1
clone size: .
J gene: TRBJ1-6
CDR3 DNA: TGTGCCAGCAGCGGACAGGGAAGCTCCTATAATTCACCCCTCCACTTT
CDR3 protein: CASSGQGSSYNSPLHF

V gene: TRBV5-8
D gene: TRBD2
clone size: .
J gene: TRBJ2-1
CDR3 DNA: TGTGCCAGCAGCTTAGGGACTAGCGACTACAATGAGCAGTTCTTC
CDR3 protein: CASSLGTSDYNEQFF

V gene: TRBV9
D gene: TRBD1
clone size: .
J gene: TRBJ1-3
CDR3 DNA: TGTGCCAGCAGCGTAGGAGAGGGGGCGAACTCTGGAAACACCATATATTTT
CDR3 protein: CASSVGEGANSGNTIYF

V gene: TRBV30
D gene: .
clone size: .
J gene: TRBJ2-5
CDR3 DNA: TGTGCCTGGAGTCCGTTTCAAGAGACCCAGTACTTC
CDR3 protein: CAWSPFQETQYF

V gene: TRBV7-9
D gene: .
clone size: once
J gene: TRBJ2-3
CDR3 DNA: TGTGCCAGCAGCACACAGGCCTCCGCCAGCACAGATACGCAGTATTTT
CDR3 protein: CASSTQASASTDTQYF

V gene: TRBV30
D gene: .
clone size: .
J gene: TRBJ1-2
CDR3 DNA: TGTGCCTGGAGTGTACAGGGAGGGTTCCTTAACTATGGCTACACCTTC
CDR3 protein: CAWSVQGGFLNYGYTF

V gene: TRBV19
D gene: TRBD1
clone size: .
J gene: TRBJ1-1
CDR3 DNA: TGTGCCAGTAGTCCCCCCCTGGACAGGGTATGGTCTGAAGCTTTCTTT
CDR3 protein: CASSPPLDRVWSEAFF

V gene: TRBV19
D gene: TRBD1
clone size: .
J gene: TRBJ1-6
CDR3 DNA: TGTGCCAGTAGTACCGGACAGGGGATCTCACCCCTCCACTTT
CDR3 protein: CASSTGQGISPLHF

V gene: TRBV11-3
D gene: TRBD1
clone size: .
J gene: TRBJ2-2
CDR3 DNA: TGTGCCAGCAGCTTGGGGCAGGGGGCTTCCGGGGAGCTGTTTTTT
CDR3 protein: CASSLGQGASGELFF

V gene: TRBV18
D gene: TRBD2
clone size: .
J gene: TRBJ2-7
CDR3 DNA: TGTGCCAGCTCACCCGGGACTAGAGCCTACGAGCAGTACTTC
CDR3 protein: CASSPGTRAYEQYF

V gene: TRBV10-3
D gene: .
clone size: .
J gene: TRBJ1-2
CDR3 DNA: TGTGCCATCACCGGGAGGGGGGGTCCCTCTAACTATGGCTACACCTTC
CDR3 protein: CAITGRGGPSNYGYTF

V gene: TRBV3-1/TRBV3-2
D gene: TRBD2
clone size: .
J gene: TRBJ2-1
CDR3 DNA: TGTGCCAGCAGCCCCCGGGGGGGCCACGGGTCCTACAATGAGCAGTTCTTC
CDR3 protein: CASSPRGGHGSYNEQFF

V gene: TRBV2
D gene: .
clone size: .
J gene: TRBJ2-1
CDR3 DNA: TGTGCCAGCAGTGAGACTTTCTCCTACAATGAGCAGTTCTTC
CDR3 protein: CASSETFSYNEQFF

V gene: TRBV6-5
D gene: TRBD1
clone size: .
J gene: TRBJ1-2
CDR3 DNA: TGTGCCAGCAGTTACTCGAGTGACAGGGGGCTATATGGCTACACCTTC
CDR3 protein: CASSYSSDRGLYGYTF

V gene: TRBV19
D gene: .
clone size: .
J gene: TRBJ1-6
CDR3 DNA: TGTGCCAGTAAGACCAGGGGAGATTCACCCCTCCACTTT
CDR3 protein: CASKTRGDSPLHF

V gene: TRBV7-2
D gene: TRBD2
clone size: .
J gene: TRBJ2-1
CDR3 DNA: TGTGCCAGCAGCTCCAGCGGGAGGGCCTCGGGTATGGCGTTCTTC
CDR3 protein: CASSSSGRASGMAFF

V gene: TRBV6-1
D gene: .
clone size: .
J gene: TRBJ1-3
CDR3 DNA: TGTGCCAGCAGTGAAGGGGTAGGAAACAGTGGAAACACCATATATTTT
CDR3 protein: CASSEGVGNSGNTIYF

V gene: TRBV28
D gene: .
clone size: .
J gene: TRBJ1-6
CDR3 DNA: TGTGCCAGCAGTTATGTTACACCGCATAATTCACCCCTCCACTTT
CDR3 protein: CASSYVTPHNSPLHF

V gene: TRBV4-2
D gene: TRBD1
clone size: .
J gene: TRBJ1-3
CDR3 DNA: TGTGCCAGCAGCCTAACCGGGACAGGTCCTGGAAACACCATATATTTT
CDR3 protein: CASSLTGTGPGNTIYF

V gene: TRBV18
D gene: .
clone size: .
J gene: TRBJ1-1
CDR3 DNA: TGTGCCAGCTCACCTCGGGCCGGCGGACAGTACGTTGAAGCTTTCTTT
CDR3 protein: CASSPRAGGQYVEAFF

V gene: TRBV28
D gene: TRBD2
clone size: once
J gene: TRBJ2-1
CDR3 DNA: TGTGCCAGCAGCCCTGTTAGCGGGGGCCCAGGAAATGAGCAGTTCTTC
CDR3 protein: CASSPVSGGPGNEQFF

V gene: TRBV14
D gene: .
clone size: many
J gene: TRBJ2-7
CDR3 DNA: TGTGCCAGCAGCCTCCAGACAGCCTACGAGCAGTACTTC
CDR3 protein: CASSLQTAYEQYF

V gene: TRBV10-3
D gene: TRBD1
clone size: .
J gene: TRBJ2-7
CDR3 DNA: TGTGCCATCAGGTCGGGACAGGGGGCGGACGAGCAGTACTTC
CDR3 protein: CAIRSGQGADEQYF

V gene: TRBV28
D gene: TRBD1
clone size: .
J gene: TRBJ2-7
CDR3 DNA: TGTGCCAGCAGTTCCTCGACAGGGGGGACGAACGAGCAGTACTTC
CDR3 protein: CASSSSTGGTNEQYF

V gene: TRBV4-1
D gene: .
clone size: .
J gene: TRBJ1-5
CDR3 DNA: TGCGCCAGCAGCCAAGAGGGGCTAGGGAATCAGCCCCAGCATTTT
CDR3 protein: CASSQEGLGNQPQHF

V gene: TRBV4-3
D gene: TRBD1
clone size: .
J gene: TRBJ2-1
CDR3 DNA: TGCGCCAGCAGCCAAGATATAGGGACAGGGCCCCCTAATGAGCAGTTCTTC
CDR3 protein: CASSQDIGTGPPNEQFF

V gene: TRBV10-2
D gene: TRBD2
clone size: .
J gene: TRBJ2-1
CDR3 DNA: TGCGCCAGCAGTGTGGGTAGCGGGAACAATGAGCAGTTCTTC
CDR3 protein: CASSVGSGNNEQFF

V gene: TRBV11-2
D gene: .
clone size: .
J gene: TRBJ2-5
CDR3 DNA: TGTGCCAGCAGCTCGTTCACCAGGGTCCCTTACCAAGAGACCCAGTACTTC
CDR3 protein: CASSSFTRVPYQETQYF

V gene: TRBV6-1
D gene: .
clone size: .
J gene: TRBJ2-7
CDR3 DNA: TGTGCCAGCAGTGAAGGGAGTACAGGGCTCTACGAGCAGTACTTC
CDR3 protein: CASSEGSTGLYEQYF

V gene: TRBV9
D gene: TRBD2
clone size: .
J gene: TRBJ2-3
CDR3 DNA: TGTGCCAGCAGCGGGGGACTAGCGGGTACAGATACGCAGTATTTT
CDR3 protein: CASSGGLAGTDTQYF

V gene: TRBV19
D gene: TRBD2
clone size: .
J gene: TRBJ2-3
CDR3 DNA: TGTGCCAGTAGCCCCTCGCTAGCGGGAGATCCCGGCACAGATACGCAGTATTTT
CDR3 protein: CASSPSLAGDPGTDTQYF

V gene: TRBV2
D gene: .
clone size: .
J gene: TRBJ2-3
CDR3 DNA: TGTGCCAGCAGCAATACAGATACGCAGTATTTT
CDR3 protein: CASSNTDTQYF

V gene: TRBV19
D gene: TRBD1
clone size: .
J gene: TRBJ2-2
CDR3 DNA: TGTGCCAGTAGTATCGGACAGGGGGCGAGGGGGGAGCTGTTTTTT
CDR3 protein: CASSIGQGARGELFF

V gene: TRBV2
D gene: .
clone size: .
J gene: TRBJ2-5
CDR3 DNA: TGTGCCAGCAGCCCAACCGGCGGCGAGACCCAGTACTTC
CDR3 protein: CASSPTGGETQYF

V gene: TRBV5-4
D gene: .
clone size: .
J gene: TRBJ2-5
CDR3 DNA: TGTGCCAGCAGCTTGGGGCAACAAGAGACCCAGTACTTC
CDR3 protein: CASSLGQQETQYF

V gene: TRBV3-1/TRBV3-2
D gene: TRBD1
clone size: .
J gene: TRBJ1-1
CDR3 DNA: TGTGCCAGCAGCAGGGGACAGGGAAACACTGAAGCTTTCTTT
CDR3 protein: CASSRGQGNTEAFF